This T cell receptor beta chain was captured by sequencing in a study of T cell clusters in autoimmune cytopenias. Study-level background: The median distinct TRB clonotype count was about 2,400 per sample, from a median roughly 47,000 reads. Study conclusions and caveats: TRB repertoire shifts in secondary cytopenia and chronic lymphocytic leukemia mostly reflected lymphoma, not autoimmunity.

The CDR3 covers 15 residues. CDR1 and CDR2 (germline): DFQATT, SNEGSKA (reference sequence). Note on this clonotype: Its specificity is not known.

TRB was amplified by touch-down multiplex PCR, primer pools A and B combined. TCRdb processed the multiplex PCR reads again and assigns one entry to each CDR3 protein, with no DNA. The table for this sample gives 6,800 or so distinct CDR3 sequences. Some 40,000 genome equivalents of blood DNA were amplified for TRB. Separately, the same data were catalogued under a study of T cell repertoires in aging, cancer and after chemotherapy. According to that study: Six age groups, ranging from 30 or younger to 70 or older, included the donors. In each cancer cohort, median generation probability increased across chemotherapy, suggesting thymic output rebounded.

Input material: peripheral blood. The TCR sequence derives from a human donor in good health. The rearrangement links TRBV20-1 to TRBJ1-3; TCRdb calls TRBD1, which cannot be checked without DNA. The CDR3: CSARDNGGFGNTIYF.